The following is a TCR beta chain sequence with its context. The antigen is not known. This sample is drawn from a study of chemoradiotherapy in HPV16-positive cancers. Overall study: Candidate HPV-specific clones and shared TCR motifs came from two HPV16-positive patients.

Study conclusions and caveats: HPV-specific T cells were functionally defined from only a couple of HPV16-positive patients. HPV-responsive T-cell expansion during chemoradiotherapy was linked to improved recurrence-free survival in HPV16-positive patients. During treatment, candidate HPV-specific clones and E7-related motifs expanded in tumor.

The repertoire was sequenced with immunoSEQ multiplex PCR; TCRdb's copy has only in-frame clones and lacks some. This sample's table has about 86 clones. V was trimmed by 10 bases and J by 6 bases, leaving 11 bases between them. CDR1 is ENHRY, CDR2 SYGVKD, per germline. The CDR3 runs to 11 residues. This TCR was sampled from a human donor with HPV-associated anogenital cancer. The sample was tumor tissue, taken from a patient who underwent chemoradiotherapy. The chain recombines TRBV10-3 with TRBJ2-3; no definite D call. The CDR3 is CATTASDTQYF. CDR3 DNA: TGTGCCACCACCGCCAGCGATACGCAGTATTTT.